The rows below give T cell receptor beta chains drawn from one sample of a study of cytomegalovirus exposure and HLA in healthy donors. The assay was immunoSEQ multiplex PCR, and TCRdb's table has in-frame clones only and misses some. The table includes approximately 170,000 clones, approximately 71% detected once. The specimen sequenced was PBMCs. The source of these receptors is a male donor in good health and CMV-seronegative. Both conserved end residues are part of each CDR3. Fields, in order: J gene, clone size, V gene, D gene, CDR3 DNA, CDR3 protein. A D gene is named only where the DNA matches it firmly. The size of a clone is reported for some rows only, either as once, few or many, or as a class for expanded clones.

>TRBJ2-5|NA|TRBV7-2|TRBD1
TGTGCCAGCAGCGCCGACAGGGGGCAAGAGACCCAGTACTTC
CASSADRGQETQYF
>TRBJ1-1|NA|TRBV7-2|TRBD1
TGTGCCAGCAGTCTCAAAAACGATCCAGGGGGTGGCACTGAAGCTTTCTTT
CASSLKNDPGGGTEAFF
>TRBJ2-1|NA|TRBV5-1|NA
TGCGCCAGCAGCTTGGATAGCACCTACAATGAGCAGTTCTTC
CASSLDSTYNEQFF
>TRBJ2-7|NA|TRBV28|TRBD2
TGTGCCAGCAGTTTTCTTACCGGGACTAGCGACTACGAGCAGTACTTC
CASSFLTGTSDYEQYF
>TRBJ2-7|NA|TRBV4-3|TRBD2
TGCGCCAGCAGCCAAGATTTTGCGGGGGCCTACGAGCAGTACTTC
CASSQDFAGAYEQYF
>TRBJ2-2|few|TRBV5-1|NA
TGCGCCAGCAGCTTACCAGTCGAGAACACCGGGGAGCTGTTTTTT
CASSLPVENTGELFF
>TRBJ2-1|NA|TRBV28|TRBD1
TGTGCCAGCCTACTTGGGACAGGACCTAGCGAGCAGTTCTTC
CASLLGTGPSEQFF
>TRBJ1-1|NA|TRBV28|NA
TGTGCCAGCAGTCCTGGGCGAACTGAAGCTTTCTTT
CASSPGRTEAFF
>TRBJ2-1|NA|TRBV19|NA
TGTGCCAGTAGTATATATAACGGCAATGAGCAGTTCTTC
CASSIYNGNEQFF
>TRBJ2-3|NA|TRBV9|NA
TGTGCCAGCAGCGTAACAGGAACCGGGGGTGAGCAGTATTTT
CASSVTGTGGEQYF
>TRBJ1-1|few|TRBV7-9|TRBD1
TGTGCCAGCAGCTCCCGGACAGGGTCTGAAGCTTTCTTT
CASSSRTGSEAFF
>TRBJ1-5|NA|TRBV6-1|NA
TGTGCCAGTGGGGGGGGCACCAAGCAGCCCCAGCATTTT
CASGGGTKQPQHF
>TRBJ1-4|NA|TRBV27|NA
TGTGCCAGCAGACGAGTGGGGGCGGAAAAACTGTTTTTT
CASRRVGAEKLFF
>TRBJ2-7|NA|TRBV6-1|NA
TGTGCCAGCAGAGCTCAGGGGTCCTCCTACGAGCAGTACTTC
CASRAQGSSYEQYF
>TRBJ2-7|NA|TRBV4-1|NA
TGCGCCAGCAGCCTAAAAGCAACTAGCAAGGGTGACGAGCAGTACTTC
CASSLKATSKGDEQYF
>TRBJ1-2|NA|TRBV6-4|TRBD1
TGTGCCAGCAGCGCCGGGACAGGGGGCGGAGGCTACACCTTC
CASSAGTGGGGYTF
>TRBJ1-5|NA|TRBV2|NA
TGTGCCAGCAGTGGAGTTCAGGGTGCCCTTCAGCCCCAGCATTTT
CASSGVQGALQPQHF
>TRBJ2-7|NA|TRBV2|TRBD2
TGTGCCAGCGGGGGGAGTGGCGGGGGTACTTTCTACGAGCAGTACTTC
CASGGSGGGTFYEQYF
>TRBJ2-5|NA|TRBV18|NA
TGTGCCAGCTCACCGAGGACAGAGCAAGAGACCCAGTACTTC
CASSPRTEQETQYF
>TRBJ2-5|few|TRBV2|NA
TGTGCCAGCGAGCGGTACCAAGAGACCCAGTACTTC
CASERYQETQYF
>TRBJ2-1|NA|TRBV7-6|TRBD2
TGTGCCAGCAGCCGCTCGGGAGCGGGGGTTGTGGATGAGCAGTTCTTC
CASSRSGAGVVDEQFF
>TRBJ2-7|few|TRBV4-2|NA
TGTGCCAGCAGCCAACCCCCCTCGGGGGAGCAGTACTTC
CASSQPPSGEQYF
>TRBJ1-5|once|TRBV7-3|TRBD1
TGTGCCAGCAGCACCGGACAGGGAGAGCCCCAGCATTTT
CASSTGQGEPQHF
>TRBJ2-3|NA|TRBV18|TRBD2
TGTGCCAGCACCTTAGGGCTAGCGGGAACAGATACGCAGTATTTT
CASTLGLAGTDTQYF
>TRBJ2-7|NA|TRBV28|NA
TGTGCCAGCAGCCCTTATAGCGAGCAGTACTTC
CASSPYSEQYF
>TRBJ2-7|few|TRBV6-6|NA
TGTGCCAGCAGTTTCGGTCAGGGGCTCTCATCCTACGAGCAGTACTTC
CASSFGQGLSSYEQYF
>TRBJ2-3|NA|TRBV7-3|TRBD2
TGTGCCAGCAGCCCCCATCTAGTAGCGGGAGGGAGAGATACGCAGTATTTT
CASSPHLVAGGRDTQYF
>TRBJ1-2|NA|TRBV6-1|TRBD1
TGTGCCAGCTTTAAAGGGGGCTTCTACTATGGCTACACCTTC
CASFKGGFYYGYTF
>TRBJ2-2|once|TRBV5-1|TRBD2
TGCGCCAGCAGCTTGGATTCGCGGGGGGGTGTCACCGGGGAGCTGTTTTTT
CASSLDSRGGVTGELFF